This T cell receptor (beta chain) came from a study of CD4+ T cells in melanoma. Regarding the study as a whole: CD8+ T cell, macrophage and B cell function reportedly correlated with neoantigen-specific CD4+ T cells. In melanoma, neoantigen-specific CD4+ T cells reportedly differed in differentiation state.

Germline V gene sequence: CDR1 MNHNS, CDR2 SASEGT. V lost 3 bases and J 7 bases, leaving 10 bases between the germline ends. The CDR3 spans 13 residues. With respect to this clone: The antigen is undetermined.

Sequencing used immunoSEQ multiplex PCR; TCRdb keeps in-frame clones, though not all of them. The repertoire holds roughly 15,000 clones, with 68% as singletons. Sequencing was carried out using cells from a culture (not recorded whether cultured in vitro). The sequence derives from a human donor with melanoma. The chain links TRBV6-1 to TRBJ1-5; a possible D gene is TRBD1 (5 bases). The CDR3: CASSDRDRQPQHF. DNA of the CDR3: TGTGCCAGCAGTGACAGGGATAGACAGCCCCAGCATTTT.